The 9 T cell receptor beta chains below all came from one sample that was sequenced in a study of T cell responses to AZD1222 COVID-19 vaccine. TCRdb's copy holds only in-frame clones and misses some; the assay was immunoSEQ multiplex PCR. The repertoire holds roughly 170,000 clones, approximately 94% seen once, with roughly 1.7% in the top ten. Sample: peripheral blood, taken 28 days after the second AZD1222 dose. The receptor source for this set is an adult who received the AZD1222 COVID-19 vaccine.

The chain uses TRBV12-5 and TRBJ1-3; D remains unclear. Germline V gene data show CDR1 as LGHNT and CDR2 as FRNRAP. This CDR3 is 20 amino acids long. Trimming took 2 bases from V and 0 from J, leaving 23 bases between them. CDR3 coding DNA: TGTGCTAGTGGTTTGAAGGGTCAGGTACTTACCCCAATCTCTGGAAACACCATATATTTT. Encoded protein: CASGLKGQVLTPISGNTIYF.

The rearrangement links TRBV12-5 to TRBJ1-1; 9 bases agree with TRBD1. This CDR3 region has 18 residues. With V trimmed by 5 bases and J by 8 bases, 21 bases remained unmatched. Germline V gene lookup returns CDR1 LGHNT and CDR2 FRNRAP. CDR3 region: CASGPGPGQGVSGTEAFF. The CDR3 bases are TGTGCTAGTGGTCCAGGACCGGGACAGGGCGTCTCGGGAACCGAAGCTTTCTTT.

In regard to this clone: The conserved phenylalanine or tryptophan normally closing the CDR3 is absent here, so this likely arose from a read error. This sequence joins TRBV6-5 and TRBJ1-1, with 9 bases matching TRBD1. The germline gives CDR1 MNHEY, CDR2 SVGAGI. The CDR3 runs to 14 residues. J was trimmed by 4 bases and V by 6 bases; bases with no gene match: 6. In DNA form, the CDR3 reads TGTGCCAGCAGGCCACGGACAGGGGCCACTGAAGCTTTCCTT. This gives the protein CASRPRTGATEAFL.

This clone was found once. V usage is TRBV11-3 and J usage is TRBJ2-1; D not certain. The germline gives CDR1 SGHNT, CDR2 YENEEA. Trimming left V 1 base short and J 0 bases short, with 16 bases between. The CDR3 runs 18 residues. This CDR3 is CASSLVYFGESSYNEQFF. DNA of the CDR3: TGTGCCAGCAGCTTAGTCTATTTCGGCGAGAGCTCCTACAATGAGCAGTTCTTC.

A single count supports this clone. This chain connects TRBV5-6 to TRBJ1-5, with D hard to call. Germline V CDR1 and CDR2: SGHDT, YYEEEE. CDR3 length: 13 amino acids. The V and J ends lost 2 bases and 11 bases respectively, with 14 bases between them. CDR3 amino acids: CASSLSYVRTQHF. The CDR3 DNA follows: TGTGCCAGCAGCTTATCTTATGTTAGGACCCAGCATTTT.

The genes are TRBV9 and TRBJ2-7, with a weak D call TRBD2 (5 bases). Trimming removed 3 bases from V and 6 bases from J, with 16 bases in between. Germline V gene lookup returns CDR1 SGDLS and CDR2 YYNGEE. The CDR3 contains 14 residues. DNA for the CDR3: TGTGCCAGCAGCGCAGATGAGGGCTTGAGCGAGCAGTACTTC. This codes for CASSADEGLSEQYF.

This clone was counted a single time. This chain joins TRBV19 and TRBJ2-1, with no clear D. The CDR3 is 11 amino acids. The V gene lost 4 bases and the J gene lost 6 bases, with 4 bases spanning the gap. CDR1 LNHDA and CDR2 SQIVND come from the germline V gene (reference sequence). CDR3 bases: TGTGCCAGTAGTAACGCCAATGAGCAGTTCTTC. Encoded protein: CASSNANEQFF.

This clone has a handful of counts. V and J are TRBV7-6 and TRBJ1-5; D not resolved. CDR3 length: 12 amino acids. Per the germline V gene, CDR1 is SGHVS and CDR2 is FNYEAQ. V dropped 5 bases and J dropped 4 bases, with 6 bases sitting between them. CDR3 sequence: CASSNRNQPQHF. The CDR3, as DNA: TGTGCCAGCAGCAACCGTAATCAGCCCCAGCATTTT. Based on the CDR3 plus reference TRBV7-6 and TRBJ1-5, the full variable domain is GAGVSQSPRYKVTKRGQDVALRCDPISGHVSLYWYRQALGQGPEFLTYFNYEAQQDKSGLPNDRFSAERPEGSISTLTIQRTEQRDSAMYRCASSNRNQPQHFGDGTRLSIL.

This clone was counted once. The chain couples TRBV7-9 to TRBJ1-2; possible D gene TRBD1, 5 bases. The CDR3 has 16 residues. V lost 2 bases to trimming and J lost 0 bases, with 13 bases between them. Germline lookup yields CDR1 SEHNR and CDR2 FQNEAQ (reference sequence). This CDR3 is CASSLRVGQTNYGYTF. CDR3 nucleotides: TGTGCCAGCAGCTTACGAGTGGGGCAGACTAACTATGGCTACACCTTC.